The entry that follows covers one T cell receptor (beta chain) sequence. This entry comes from a study of shared clonotypes between healthy human individuals. Roughly 92 million PBMCs were counted before genomic DNA extraction. The CDR3 extends over 13 amino acids. Germline values: CDR1 SGHTA, CDR2 FQGNSA. V trimming: 5 bases; J trimming: 3 bases; junction bases outside the gene matches: 3. The study ran the assay at deep level. Method: immunoSEQ multiplex PCR; TCRdb's copy keeps in-frame clones and lacks some. The table records about 450,000 clones, 79% of them present only once. The chain employs TRBV7-2 and TRBJ2-5; 7 positions agree with TRBD1. The specimen sequenced was PBMCs. This receptor was identified in a woman aged 40 to 49 in good health. Some clones in this sample may be carry-over from other donors' samples. CDR3: CASSIDREETQYF. The CDR3 coding sequence is TGTGCCAGCAGCATAGACAGGGAAGAGACCCAGTACTTC.